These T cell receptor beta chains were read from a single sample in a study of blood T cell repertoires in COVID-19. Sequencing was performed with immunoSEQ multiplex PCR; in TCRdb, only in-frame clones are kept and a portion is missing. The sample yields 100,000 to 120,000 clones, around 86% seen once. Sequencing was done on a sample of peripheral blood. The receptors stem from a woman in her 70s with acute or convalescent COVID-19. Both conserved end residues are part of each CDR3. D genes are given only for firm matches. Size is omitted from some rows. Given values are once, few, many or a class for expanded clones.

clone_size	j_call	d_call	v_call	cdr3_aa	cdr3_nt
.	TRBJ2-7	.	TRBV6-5	CASSYSAVRVTYEQYF	TGTGCCAGCAGTTACTCGGCTGTGCGGGTCACCTACGAGCAGTACTTC
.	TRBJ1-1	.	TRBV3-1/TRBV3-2	CASSQSSGGSEAFF	TGTGCCAGCAGCCAAAGCTCTGGCGGTAGTGAAGCTTTCTTT
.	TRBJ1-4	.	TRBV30	CAWSVGGANEKLFF	TGTGCCTGGAGTGTAGGGGGGGCTAATGAAAAACTGTTTTTT
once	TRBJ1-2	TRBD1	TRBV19	CASRGGQGLNGYTF	TGTGCCAGTAGAGGGGGACAGGGGTTGAATGGCTACACCTTC
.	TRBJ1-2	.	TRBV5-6	CASSPLQGIRGGYTF	TGTGCCAGCAGCCCCTTACAAGGCATTAGGGGAGGCTACACCTTC
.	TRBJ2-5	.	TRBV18	CASSPARPKETQYF	TGTGCCAGCTCACCGGCTAGACCCAAAGAGACCCAGTACTTC
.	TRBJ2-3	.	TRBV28	CASSSSWGGRGDTQYF	TGTGCCAGCAGTTCGTCCTGGGGCGGGCGGGGAGATACGCAGTATTTT
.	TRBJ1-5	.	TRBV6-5	CASSSWGVGNQPQHF	TGTGCCAGCAGCTCCTGGGGGGTGGGCAATCAGCCCCAGCATTTT
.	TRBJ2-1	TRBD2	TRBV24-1	CATSDSGLAGGPNEQFF	TGTGCCACCAGTGATTCCGGACTAGCGGGGGGGCCGAATGAGCAGTTCTTC
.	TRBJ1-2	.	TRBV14	CASSQDPNYYGYTF	TGTGCCAGCAGCCAAGACCCGAACTACTATGGCTACACCTTC
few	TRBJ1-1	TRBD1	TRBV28	CASGPARGLNTEAFF	TGTGCCAGCGGACCGGCGAGGGGGCTGAACACTGAAGCTTTCTTT
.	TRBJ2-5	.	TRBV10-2	CASGGRLVETQYF	TGCGCCAGCGGAGGACGACTAGTTGAGACCCAGTACTTC
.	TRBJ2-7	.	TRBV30	CAWKTGYYEQYF	TGTGCCTGGAAGACTGGTTACTACGAGCAGTACTTC
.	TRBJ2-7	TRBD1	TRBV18	CASSRDRNEQYF	TGTGCCAGCTCACGGGACAGGAACGAGCAGTACTTC
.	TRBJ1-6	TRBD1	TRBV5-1	CASSPDRTGASSYNSPLHF	TGCGCCAGCAGCCCAGACCGGACAGGCGCTAGCTCCTATAATTCACCCCTCCACTTT
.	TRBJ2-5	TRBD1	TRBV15	CATSSLTGGSETQYF	TGTGCCACCAGCAGTCTTACAGGGGGCTCGGAGACCCAGTACTTC
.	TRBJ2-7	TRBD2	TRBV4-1	CASSQELAGASYEQYF	TGCGCCAGCAGCCAAGAGCTAGCGGGAGCCTCCTACGAGCAGTACTTC
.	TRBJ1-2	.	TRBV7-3	CASSLMVWGQGAPGYTF	TGTGCCAGCAGCTTAATGGTGTGGGGGCAGGGAGCTCCGGGCTACACCTTC
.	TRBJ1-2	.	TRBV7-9	CASSLPGLYGYTF	TGTGCCAGCAGCTTACCGGGACTGTATGGCTACACCTTC
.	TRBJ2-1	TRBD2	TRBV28	CASSPLREGPNEQFF	TGTGCCAGCAGTCCCCTCCGGGAGGGTCCCAATGAGCAGTTCTTC
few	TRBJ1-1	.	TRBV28	CASRPLPRGLEGNTEAFF	TGTGCCAGCAGGCCCCTACCCCGGGGGTTGGAGGGGAACACTGAAGCTTTCTTT
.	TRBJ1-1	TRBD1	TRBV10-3	CAISDSQGIEAFF	TGTGCCATCAGTGATTCACAGGGGATAGAAGCTTTCTTT
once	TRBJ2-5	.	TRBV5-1	CASSQDLTSQETQYF	TGCGCCAGCAGCCAAGACTTGACTTCCCAAGAGACCCAGTACTTC
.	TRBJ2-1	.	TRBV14	CASSQVYTGVGQFF	TGTGCCAGCAGCCAAGTGTACACGGGAGTGGGGCAGTTCTTC
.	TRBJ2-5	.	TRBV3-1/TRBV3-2	CASSREETQYF	TGTGCCAGCAGCCGAGAAGAGACCCAGTACTTC
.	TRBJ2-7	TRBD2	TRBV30	CAWSYTGLAGALGDEQYF	TGTGCCTGGAGCTATACGGGACTAGCGGGAGCGTTGGGAGACGAGCAGTACTTC